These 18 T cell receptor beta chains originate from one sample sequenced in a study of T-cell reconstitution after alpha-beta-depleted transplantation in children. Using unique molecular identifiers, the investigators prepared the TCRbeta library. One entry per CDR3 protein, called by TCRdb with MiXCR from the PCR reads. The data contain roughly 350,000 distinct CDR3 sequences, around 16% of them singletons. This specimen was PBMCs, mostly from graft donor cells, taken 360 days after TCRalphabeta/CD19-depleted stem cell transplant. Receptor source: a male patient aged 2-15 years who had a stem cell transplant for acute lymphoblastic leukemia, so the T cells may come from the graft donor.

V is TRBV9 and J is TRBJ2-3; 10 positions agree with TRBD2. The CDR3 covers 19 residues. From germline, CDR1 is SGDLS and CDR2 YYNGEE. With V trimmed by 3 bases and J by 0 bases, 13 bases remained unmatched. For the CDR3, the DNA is TGTGCCAGCAGCGCCTCGACCTCGGGGACTAGCGATAGCACAGATACGCAGTATTTT. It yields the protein CASSASTSGTSDSTDTQYF.

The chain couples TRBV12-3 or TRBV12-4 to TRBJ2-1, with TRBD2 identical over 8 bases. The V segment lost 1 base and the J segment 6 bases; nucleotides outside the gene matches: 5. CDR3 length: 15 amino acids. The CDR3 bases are TGTGCCAGCAGTTTAGGGACTAGCATAGTCAATGAGCAGTTCTTC. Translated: CASSLGTSIVNEQFF.

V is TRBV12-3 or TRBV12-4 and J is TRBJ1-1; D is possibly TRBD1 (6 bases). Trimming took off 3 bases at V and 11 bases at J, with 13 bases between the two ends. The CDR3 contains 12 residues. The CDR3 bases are TGTGCCAGCAGTTTGACCCAGGGGCGCGCTTTCTTT. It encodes CASSLTQGRAFF.

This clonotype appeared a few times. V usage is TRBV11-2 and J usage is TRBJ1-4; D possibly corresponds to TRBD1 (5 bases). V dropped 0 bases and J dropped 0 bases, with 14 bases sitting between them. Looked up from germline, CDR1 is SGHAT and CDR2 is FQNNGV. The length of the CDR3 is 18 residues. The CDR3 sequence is CASSLEGVWEPTNEKLFF. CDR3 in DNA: TGTGCCAGCAGCTTAGAGGGGGTATGGGAACCAACTAATGAAAAACTGTTTTTT. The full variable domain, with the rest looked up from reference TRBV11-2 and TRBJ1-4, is EAGVAQSPRYKIIEKRQSVAFWCNPISGHATLYWYQQILGQGPKLLIQFQNNGVVDDSQLPKDRFSAERLKGVDSTLKIQPAKLEDSAVYLCASSLEGVWEPTNEKLFFGSGTQLSVL.

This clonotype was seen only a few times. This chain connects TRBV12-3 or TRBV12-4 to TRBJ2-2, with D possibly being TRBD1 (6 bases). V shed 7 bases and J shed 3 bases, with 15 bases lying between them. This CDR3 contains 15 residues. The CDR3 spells CASTRTVVDTGELFF. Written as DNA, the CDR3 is TGTGCCAGCACCCGGACAGTAGTGGACACCGGGGAGCTGTTTTTT.

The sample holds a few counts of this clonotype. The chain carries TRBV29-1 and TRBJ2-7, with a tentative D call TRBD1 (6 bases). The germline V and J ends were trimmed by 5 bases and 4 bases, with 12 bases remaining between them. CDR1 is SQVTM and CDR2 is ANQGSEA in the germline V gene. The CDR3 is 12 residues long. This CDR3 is CSVSLGAYEQYF. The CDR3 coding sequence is TGCAGCGTTTCGCTGGGGGCTTACGAGCAGTACTTC.

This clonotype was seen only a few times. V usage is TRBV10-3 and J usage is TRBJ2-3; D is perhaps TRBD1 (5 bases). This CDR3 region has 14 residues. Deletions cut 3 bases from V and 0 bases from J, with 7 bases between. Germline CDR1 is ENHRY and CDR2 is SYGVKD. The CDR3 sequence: CAISDGASTDTQYF. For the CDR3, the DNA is TGTGCCATCAGTGATGGGGCTAGCACAGATACGCAGTATTTT.

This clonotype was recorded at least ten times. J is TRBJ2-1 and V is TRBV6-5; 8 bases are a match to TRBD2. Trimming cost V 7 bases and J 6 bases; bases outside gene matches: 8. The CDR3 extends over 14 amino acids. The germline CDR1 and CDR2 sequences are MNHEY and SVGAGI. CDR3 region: CASKSSGTSNEQFF. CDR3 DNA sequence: TGTGCCAGCAAAAGTTCCGGGACTAGCAATGAGCAGTTCTTC.

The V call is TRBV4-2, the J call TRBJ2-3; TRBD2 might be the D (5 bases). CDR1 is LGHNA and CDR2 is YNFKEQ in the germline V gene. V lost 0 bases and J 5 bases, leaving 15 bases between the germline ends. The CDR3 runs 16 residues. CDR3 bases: TGTGCCAGCAGCCAAGATGGATCACCCCGGGGAGATACGCAGTATTTT. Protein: CASSQDGSPRGDTQYF.

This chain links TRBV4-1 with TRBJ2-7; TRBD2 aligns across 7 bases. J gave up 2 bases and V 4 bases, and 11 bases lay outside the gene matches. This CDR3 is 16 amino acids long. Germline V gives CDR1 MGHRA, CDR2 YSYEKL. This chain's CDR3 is CASSLSAGLPAYEQYF. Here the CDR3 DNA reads TGCGCCAGCAGCCTCTCGGCGGGACTACCCGCCTACGAGCAGTACTTC.

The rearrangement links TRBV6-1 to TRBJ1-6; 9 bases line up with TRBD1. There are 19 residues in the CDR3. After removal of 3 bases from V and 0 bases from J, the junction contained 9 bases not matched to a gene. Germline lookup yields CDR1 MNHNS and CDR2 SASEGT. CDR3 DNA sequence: TGTGCCAGCAGTGAGACAGGGGGTTGGCAGAGCTCCTATAATTCACCCCTCCACTTT. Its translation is CASSETGGWQSSYNSPLHF.

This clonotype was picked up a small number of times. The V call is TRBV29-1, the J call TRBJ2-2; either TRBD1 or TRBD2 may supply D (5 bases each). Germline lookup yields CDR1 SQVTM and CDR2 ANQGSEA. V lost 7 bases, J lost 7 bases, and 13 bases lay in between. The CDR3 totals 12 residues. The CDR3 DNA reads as TGCAGCGCGAGGGACCTGGGCGGGGAGCTGTTTTTT. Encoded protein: CSARDLGGELFF.

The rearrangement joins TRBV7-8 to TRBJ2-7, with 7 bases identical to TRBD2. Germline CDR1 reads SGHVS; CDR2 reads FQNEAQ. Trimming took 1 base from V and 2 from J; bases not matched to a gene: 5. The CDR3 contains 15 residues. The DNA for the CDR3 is TGTGCCAGCAGCTTAGAGGGGAGCGGGACCTACGAGCAGTACTTC. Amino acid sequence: CASSLEGSGTYEQYF.

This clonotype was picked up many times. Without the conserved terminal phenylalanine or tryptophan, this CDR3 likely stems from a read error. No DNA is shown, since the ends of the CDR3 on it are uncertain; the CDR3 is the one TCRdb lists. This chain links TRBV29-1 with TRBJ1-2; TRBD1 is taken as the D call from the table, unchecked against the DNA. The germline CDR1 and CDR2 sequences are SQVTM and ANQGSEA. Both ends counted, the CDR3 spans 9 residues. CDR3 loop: CSVEGQGAL.

CDR3 amino acids: CASSPGGQRRDTQYF. The CDR3, as DNA: TGTGCCAGCAGCCCTGGCGGACAGAGGAGGGATACGCAGTATTTT. The chain employs TRBV28 and TRBJ2-3; D is possibly TRBD1 (6 bases). The CDR3 runs 15 residues. Trimming took off 6 bases at V and 6 bases at J, with 19 bases between the two ends. Looked up from germline, CDR1 is MDHEN and CDR2 is SYDVKM.

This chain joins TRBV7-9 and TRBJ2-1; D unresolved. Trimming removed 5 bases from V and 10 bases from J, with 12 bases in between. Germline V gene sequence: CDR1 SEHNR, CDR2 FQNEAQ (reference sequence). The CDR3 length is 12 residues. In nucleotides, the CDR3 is TGTGCCAGCAGCGCAATGGGCTCCGAGCAGTTCTTC. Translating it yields CASSAMGSEQFF. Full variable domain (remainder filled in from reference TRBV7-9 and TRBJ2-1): DTGVSQNPRHKITKRGQNVTFRCDPISEHNRLYWYRQTLGQGPEFLTYFQNEAQLEKSRLLSDRFSAERPKGSFSTLEIQRTEQGDSAMYLCASSAMGSEQFFGPGTRLTVL.

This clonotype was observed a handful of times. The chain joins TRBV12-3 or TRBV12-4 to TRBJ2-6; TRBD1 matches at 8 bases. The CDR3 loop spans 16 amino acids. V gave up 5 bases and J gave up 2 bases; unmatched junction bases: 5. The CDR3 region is CASSLQGDPGANVLTF. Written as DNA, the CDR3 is TGTGCCAGCAGTCTACAGGGGGACCCTGGGGCCAACGTCCTGACTTTC.

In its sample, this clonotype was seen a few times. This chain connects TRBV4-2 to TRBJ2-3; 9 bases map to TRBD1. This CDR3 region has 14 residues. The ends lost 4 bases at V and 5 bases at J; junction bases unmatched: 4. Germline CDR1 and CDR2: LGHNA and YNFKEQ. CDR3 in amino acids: CASSPGQGQDTQYF. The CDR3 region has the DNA TGTGCCAGCAGCCCGGGACAGGGACAAGATACGCAGTATTTT.